This TCR beta chain was retrieved from a study of PD-L1 blockade in urothelial cancer. The overall study: Individuals in the cohort had been given 0 to 3 earlier chemotherapy regimens. The median T cell count in blood samples was more than 110,000. At 3 weeks after treatment start (second dose) and again at 6 weeks, blood was analyzed.

This sample's time point: pretreatment peripheral blood. Patients each gave 1 to 8 samples, pretreatment and on-treatment. TCRdb's copy holds only in-frame clones and misses some; the assay was immunoSEQ multiplex PCR. The sample records tens of thousands of clones, roughly 75% being singletons. The CDR3 runs 11 residues. The V and J ends lost 4 bases and 2 bases respectively, with 2 bases between them. Germline V gene sequence: CDR1 MGHDK, CDR2 SYGVNS. The sequencing here drew on PBMCs, taken around atezolizumab (anti-PD-L1) treatment. This chain uses TRBV25-1 with TRBJ2-5; D gene uncertain. This TCR came from a man aged 65 to 79 with urothelial cancer. CDR3 nucleotide sequence: TGTGCCAGCAGTGTACAAGAGACCCAGTACTTC. This encodes CASSVQETQYF.